The clone carrying this TCR beta chain was detected many times. The target antigen is unknown. The sample belongs to a study of regulatory T cells in long-lasting Graves disease. Study observations and caveats: Limited sample numbers may have lowered accuracy. Persistent Graves' patients possessed reduced TCR diversity relative to recently diagnosed ones.

CDR3 length: 17 residues. V shed 7 bases and J 0 bases; nucleotides not matched to a gene: 13. Germline V lookup: CDR1 MDHEN, CDR2 SYDVKM. Arm-PCR of CDR3 regions and iRepertoire HTBI primers were used to build TCR beta libraries. Via MiXCR, TCRdb re-called the multiplex PCR reads, giving one row per CDR3 protein. Of 550,000 to 700,000 distinct CDR3 sequences listed, roughly 16% are singletons. Stated time point: newly diagnosed GD, antithyroid drugs for less than 3 months. Extracted PBMC RNA gave rise to the TCR library. This same sample was also taken into another study, of T cells in Graves' hyperthyroidism and ophthalmopathy. As that study records: The HTBI set primed first-round TCR CDR3 RT-PCR.

The V and J genes are TRBV28 and TRBJ1-1, with 8 bases fitting TRBD1. This sample comprised peripheral blood mononuclear cells (PBMCs), obtained at new diagnosis, from a patient treated with antithyroid drugs. The clonotype was recovered from a man aged 18 to 29 with Graves disease. CDR3 DNA sequence: TGTGCCAGCACTCCGATAGGACAGGGCTCATTGAACACTGAAGCTTTCTTT. This translates into CASTPIGQGSLNTEAFF.